This entry lists 22 T cell receptor beta chains sequenced from one sample in a study of T cells expressing NK-cell markers (dated by TCRdb to 2018 to 2021). Libraries were constructed by 5' RACE. Sequenced on an Illumina HiSeq 2000. After reprocessing by TCRdb, each CDR3 protein sequence is one entry, and no DNA is given. This sample's records show 400,000 or so distinct CDR3 sequences. The ten largest clones take up 9.5% to 12% of the sample. The sequenced sample consisted of blood T cells: a sorted CD56 or NKG2C T cell subset, CD4+ or CD8+ T cells, or bulk PBMC T cells (not recorded which). These receptor sequences come from a woman aged 45-65 years in good health. Donor details come from another sample of the same person, matched by shared clones.

The chain links TRBV29-1 to TRBJ1-3. Germline V lookup: CDR1 SQVTM, CDR2 ANQGSEA. The CDR3 consists of 13 residues. This CDR3 is CSAQSLSGNTIYF. The full variable domain, with the rest looked up from reference TRBV29-1 and TRBJ1-3, is SAVISQKPSRDICQRGTSLTIQCQVDSQVTMMFWYRQQPGQSLTLIATANQGSEATYESGFVIDKFPISRPNLTFSTLTVSNMSPEDSSIYLCSAQSLSGNTIYFGEGSWLTVV.

The rearrangement links TRBV19 to TRBJ1-5; TCRdb picks TRBD1, but there is no DNA to check that call. The CDR3 has 15 residues. CDR1 and CDR2 from the germline V gene are LNHDA and SQIVND (reference sequence). CDR3 amino acids: CASSITPGNTQPQHF.

This chain uses TRBV30 with TRBJ1-6; TCRdb's assignment of TRBD1 cannot be checked, as there is no DNA. The CDR3 contains 14 residues. CDR1 is GTSNPN and CDR2 is SVGIG in the germline V gene (reference sequence). CDR3 residues: CAWSVLQENSPLHF.

The chain joins TRBV11-2 to TRBJ2-2; no DNA is available, so the TRBD1 call from TCRdb remains unchecked. Germline V CDR1 and CDR2: SGHAT, FQNNGV. The CDR3 sequence is 14 residues long. CDR3 protein: CASSLARGAGELFF.

The V and J genes are TRBV5-1 and TRBJ2-2; TCRdb calls TRBD1, which cannot be checked without DNA. The CDR3 runs 18 residues. The germline CDR1 and CDR2 sequences are SGHRS and YFSETQ. CDR3 residues: CASSLFPQGAANTGELFF. The variable domain in full, with the rest retrieved from reference TRBV5-1 and TRBJ2-2, is KAGVTQTPRYLIKTRGQQVTLSCSPISGHRSVSWYQQTPGQGLQFLFEYFSETQRNKGNFPGRFSGRQFSNSRSEMNVSTLELGDSALYLCASSLFPQGAANTGELFFGEGSRLTVL.

V usage is TRBV12-3 or TRBV12-4 and J usage is TRBJ1-5; TCRdb gives TRBD1 as the D gene, but with no DNA this cannot be confirmed. CDR3 length: 15 residues. The CDR3 sequence is CASSQDRGLHQPQHF.

The V and J genes are TRBV19 and TRBJ1-1; there is no DNA to check the TCRdb D call of TRBD1. The CDR3 spans 14 residues. CDR1 is LNHDA and CDR2 is SQIVND in the germline V gene (reference sequence). The CDR3: CASSIPGQGTEAFF.

The chain couples TRBV24-1 to TRBJ1-1. Germline-derived CDR1 and CDR2 are KGHDR and SFDVKD. This CDR3 has 16 residues. CDR3 amino acids: CATSAGSGISNTEAFF.

The chain's CDR3 is CSARLGHMNTEAFF. The chain is built from TRBV20-1 and TRBJ1-1. The CDR3 spans 14 residues. CDR1 is DFQATT and CDR2 is SNEGSKA in the germline V gene (reference sequence).

This chain connects TRBV10-3 to TRBJ2-6. Germline CDR1 is ENHRY and CDR2 is SYGVKD. The CDR3 runs 14 residues. The CDR3 sequence: CATLNLDGANVLTF.

The CDR3 here is CSVDLAIETQYF. This chain uses TRBV29-1 with TRBJ2-5. Germline V gene sequence: CDR1 SQVTM, CDR2 ANQGSEA. This CDR3 has 12 residues. Full variable domain (missing parts from reference TRBV29-1 and TRBJ2-5): SAVISQKPSRDICQRGTSLTIQCQVDSQVTMMFWYRQQPGQSLTLIATANQGSEATYESGFVIDKFPISRPNLTFSTLTVSNMSPEDSSIYLCSVDLAIETQYFGPGTRLLVL.

CDR3 sequence reads: CSAEGQGAYEQYF. The V gene is TRBV29-1, the J gene TRBJ2-7; the D call of TRBD1 rests on TCRdb alone, since no DNA is present to check it. CDR1 is SQVTM, CDR2 ANQGSEA, per germline. This CDR3 has 13 amino acids.

The V gene is TRBV20-1, the J gene TRBJ1-3; TCRdb's D call, TRBD1, is unchecked because there is no DNA. The CDR3 runs to 15 residues. CDR1 is DFQATT and CDR2 is SNEGSKA in the germline V gene (reference sequence). The CDR3 spells CSAPGRGEDGNTIYF.

The V and J genes are TRBV28 and TRBJ2-1; TCRdb's D call of TRBD1 is untestable without DNA. Germline-derived CDR1 and CDR2 are MDHEN and SYDVKM. The CDR3 sequence is 14 residues long. This CDR3 reads CASSSGQGGRGQFF.

The chain recombines TRBV29-1 with TRBJ1-2. Germline V CDR1 and CDR2: SQVTM, ANQGSEA. This CDR3 region has 16 residues. This CDR3 is CSVEWMSEEPQYGYTF.

CDR3 loop: CASSSDRRSVTDTQYF. The chain uses TRBV5-1 and TRBJ2-3. Germline CDR1 reads SGHRS; CDR2 reads YFSETQ. The CDR3 loop spans 16 amino acids. Using reference TRBV5-1 and TRBJ2-3 for the parts outside the CDR3, the full variable domain is KAGVTQTPRYLIKTRGQQVTLSCSPISGHRSVSWYQQTPGQGLQFLFEYFSETQRNKGNFPGRFSGRQFSNSRSEMNVSTLELGDSALYLCASSSDRRSVTDTQYFGPGTRLTVL.

The chain couples TRBV27 to TRBJ2-3; the TCRdb call, TRBD2, lacks DNA for checking. The germline V gene has CDR1 MNHEY and CDR2 SMNVEV (reference sequence). The CDR3 covers 21 residues. The CDR3 here is CASSPRMGLAGSRGVTDTQYF.

The chain recombines TRBV5-1 with TRBJ2-1; as DNA is missing, the TRBD1 call by TCRdb cannot be tested. Germline V gene sequence: CDR1 SGHRS, CDR2 YFSETQ. The CDR3 has 15 residues. The CDR3 region is CASSLRKTGYNEQFF.

This chain links TRBV12-3 or TRBV12-4 with TRBJ2-5; absent DNA, TCRdb's TRBD2 call cannot be checked. The CDR3 consists of 15 residues. The CDR3 region is CASHGRELGQETQYF.

The rearrangement joins TRBV9 to TRBJ2-1; the TCRdb D gene call, TRBD1, has no DNA to confirm it. There are 15 residues in the CDR3. Germline V CDR1 and CDR2: SGDLS, YYNGEE. CDR3 sequence: CASSAGVAAYNEQFF.

The V and J genes are TRBV27 and TRBJ2-7; TCRdb's D call, TRBD1, is unchecked because there is no DNA. Looked up from germline, CDR1 is MNHEY and CDR2 is SMNVEV (reference sequence). This CDR3 has 13 amino acids. The CDR3 sequence is CASTTGPSYEQYF.

This rearrangement joins TRBV20-1 to TRBJ2-1; TCRdb lists TRBD2, though no DNA is available to test this call. The CDR3 length is 14 residues. Germline-derived CDR1 and CDR2 are DFQATT and SNEGSKA (reference sequence). The CDR3 loop reads CSASAGGLHNEQFF.